Given below is one TCR beta chain in context. Its matching antigen is unknown. Other DNA sequences in the same sample also yield this CDR3. A deep-level run was used for the assay. Measured with immunoSEQ multiplex PCR; TCRdb has only the in-frame clones, and not every one. The sample yields some 2,500,000 clones, about 90% seen once. V dropped 4 bases and J dropped 0 bases, with 10 bases sitting between them. The CDR3 extends over 14 amino acids. Germline CDR1 reads LNHDA; CDR2 reads SQIVND (reference sequence). This entry belongs to a study of shared clonotypes between healthy human individuals. Study-wide results and caveats: Despite large depth, sorted-subset datasets appeared incompletely sequenced. Richness estimates generally favored naive over memory subsets. Genetic and exposure-history diversity was limited by the few donors.

The sequence came from a man between 18 and 29 years old in good health. Some clones in this sample may be carry-over from other donors' samples. Sequenced material: naive CD4+ T cells from PBMCs. The subset here: CD45RA+ positively selected. The rearrangement joins TRBV19 to TRBJ2-7, with D possibly matching TRBD1 (6 bases). CDR3 DNA sequence: TGTGCCAGTAGTAGACAGGAGAGCTCCTACGAGCAGTACTTC. Its protein is CASSRQESSYEQYF.